Listed below are T cell receptor beta chains from one sample, sequenced in a study of blood T cell repertoires in COVID-19. Clones were sequenced by immunoSEQ multiplex PCR, and TCRdb holds only the in-frame ones, with some missing. The sample lists 200,000 to 250,000 clones, 80% to 90% seen once, with approximately 2.6% in the top ten. Sequencing used peripheral blood. The receptor source for this set is a man aged 45-60 years who had recovered from COVID-19. CDR3s include the opening cysteine and the closing phenylalanine or tryptophan. D genes are given only for firm matches. Some rows mark clone size as missing; the rest say once, few, many or name a class of expanded clone.

J gene,clone size,V gene,D gene,CDR3 protein,CDR3 DNA
TRBJ1-2,.,TRBV7-2,TRBD1,CASSLDFRGLDFYGYTF,TGTGCCAGCAGCTTAGATTTTAGGGGGCTGGATTTCTATGGCTACACCTTC
TRBJ2-5,.,TRBV24-1,TRBD1,CATSDTSQGALRETQYF,TGTGCCACCAGTGATACTTCCCAGGGGGCCTTGAGGGAGACCCAGTACTTC
TRBJ2-1,.,TRBV19,.,CASSIGTGKGNEQFF,TGTGCCAGTAGTATAGGCACAGGGAAGGGCAATGAGCAGTTCTTC
TRBJ2-7,.,TRBV6-5,TRBD1,CASGADRAPYEQYF,TGTGCCAGCGGAGCTGACAGGGCCCCCTACGAGCAGTACTTC
TRBJ1-1,.,TRBV29-1,.,CSVHPQGYTEAFF,TGCAGCGTTCACCCCCAGGGCTACACTGAAGCTTTCTTT
TRBJ2-7,.,TRBV19,TRBD2,CASSPSSGRTYEQYF,TGTGCCAGTAGTCCCTCTAGCGGGCGAACCTACGAGCAGTACTTC
TRBJ2-1,.,TRBV19,TRBD2,CASAAGLARMSSYNEQFF,TGTGCCAGTGCCGCGGGACTAGCGAGGATGAGCTCCTACAATGAGCAGTTCTTC
TRBJ1-5,.,TRBV12-5,.,CASGLVRDRPNSNQPQHF,TGTGCTAGTGGTTTGGTACGTGACAGGCCTAATAGCAATCAGCCCCAGCATTTT
TRBJ2-1,.,TRBV27,.,CASSLSRRGATDEQFF,TGTGCCAGCAGTTTATCGAGGCGGGGCGCCACCGATGAGCAGTTCTTC
TRBJ2-6,.,TRBV27,.,CASRAQSGANVLTF,TGTGCCAGCAGGGCACAGTCTGGGGCCAACGTCCTGACTTTC
TRBJ2-7,.,TRBV21-1,.,CASSLIAGLANEQYF,TGTGCCAGCAGCCTGATAGCGGGACTGGCTAACGAGCAGTACTTC
TRBJ2-3,.,TRBV6-2/TRBV6-3,TRBD2,CASSYSSGSTDTQYF,TGTGCCAGCAGTTACTCTAGCGGGAGTACAGATACGCAGTATTTT
TRBJ1-2,once,TRBV7-9,TRBD1,CASSKQGAQFYGYTF,TGTGCCAGCAGCAAACAGGGGGCCCAATTCTATGGCTACACCTTC
TRBJ2-3,.,TRBV24-1,TRBD2,CATSDPSGRTDTQYF,TGTGCCACCAGTGATCCTAGCGGGAGAACGGATACGCAGTATTTT
TRBJ1-1,few,TRBV27,TRBD1,CASSSGTGVGTEAFF,TGTGCCAGCAGTTCCGGGACAGGGGTAGGTACTGAAGCTTTCTTT
TRBJ2-4,.,TRBV9,.,CASSVEGRDRWENIQYF,TGTGCCAGCAGCGTAGAGGGTAGGGATCGTTGGGAGAACATTCAGTACTTC
TRBJ2-1,.,TRBV2,TRBD2,CASSRTSGPYNEQFF,TGTGCCAGCAGCAGGACTAGCGGGCCGTACAATGAGCAGTTCTTC
TRBJ2-5,once,TRBV5-1,TRBD2,CASSFVAGGEETQYF,TGCGCCAGCAGCTTTGTGGCGGGAGGAGAAGAGACCCAGTACTTC
TRBJ2-7,.,TRBV5-1,TRBD1,CASRIEGAFEQYF,TGCGCCAGCAGGATCGAGGGGGCTTTCGAGCAGTACTTC
TRBJ2-7,.,TRBV7-9,.,CASSSPGDGSYEQYF,TGTGCCAGCAGCTCGCCCGGGGATGGCTCCTACGAGCAGTACTTC
TRBJ1-2,.,TRBV28,.,CASRRVDYGYTF,TGTGCCAGCAGGCGAGTCGACTATGGCTACACCTTC
TRBJ1-2,.,TRBV7-9,.,CASSLEGGKEGYTF,TGTGCCAGCAGCTTAGAGGGGGGGAAAGAGGGCTACACCTTC
TRBJ2-1,.,TRBV7-2,TRBD2,CASSLDQASGLEQFF,TGTGCCAGCAGCTTAGATCAGGCTAGCGGCCTTGAGCAGTTCTTC
TRBJ1-1,.,TRBV24-1,.,CATSDLGLGMNTEAFF,TGTGCCACCAGTGATTTGGGACTCGGGATGAACACTGAAGCTTTCTTT
TRBJ2-3,.,TRBV18,TRBD1,CASSPLGQGQYF,TGTGCCAGCTCACCACTAGGACAGGGCCAGTATTTT
TRBJ2-7,.,TRBV24-1,.,CATSDPRGERPYEQYF,TGTGCCACCAGTGACCCCCGCGGGGAGCGGCCCTACGAGCAGTACTTC
TRBJ2-4,.,TRBV18,.,CASSPSSAGAGKNIQYF,TGTGCCAGCTCACCATCGTCTGCAGGGGCTGGCAAAAACATTCAGTACTTC
TRBJ1-5,.,TRBV19,TRBD1,CASRQGMEPQHF,TGTGCCAGCCGACAGGGGATGGAGCCCCAGCATTTT
TRBJ2-1,.,TRBV19,.,CASSMVTGYNEQFF,TGTGCCAGTAGTATGGTTACAGGCTACAATGAGCAGTTCTTC
TRBJ2-1,.,TRBV6-2/TRBV6-3,TRBD2,CASRPSGKMGEQFF,TGTGCCAGCAGACCTAGCGGGAAAATGGGTGAGCAGTTCTTC
TRBJ2-7,.,TRBV2,TRBD1,CASSRDRGRAGYEQYF,TGTGCCAGCAGCCGGGACAGGGGCCGCGCGGGCTACGAGCAGTACTTC
TRBJ1-6,.,TRBV28,.,CASSLGGGNSPLHF,TGTGCCAGCAGTTTAGGGGGGGGGAATTCACCCCTCCACTTT
TRBJ1-2,.,TRBV5-1,.,CASKKGIEDGYTF,TGCGCCAGCAAGAAGGGGATCGAGGATGGCTACACCTTC
TRBJ2-2,once,TRBV28,.,CASSLVYRDTGELFF,TGTGCCAGCAGTTTAGTTTACAGGGACACCGGGGAGCTGTTTTTT